This record looks at one TCR beta chain sequence and its context. This clone was seen a handful of times. What this receptor recognizes is not known. No qualities accompany the bases; no much larger clone lies one base away. This sample is drawn from a study of blood T cell repertoires in COVID-19 (TCRdb year 2020). In terms of the full investigation: Samples from collaborators originated in the United States, Italy and Spain and spanned both the acute and convalescent phases of COVID-19. A freely available public database, intended as a resource for researchers studying the immune response to SARS-CoV-2, is where the repertoires were released. Where available, HLA class I and class II types were taken from metadata supplied by the sample provider and were not determined by assay-based typing. A de-identified subject ID, COVID-19 status, age in years and sex were almost always included in the sample metadata. The material from the prospective study consisted of cDNA or gDNA derived from T cells, B-cell-depleted T cells, or PBMCs. The samples were drawn from the first 160 participants of the ongoing ImmuneRACE study and from some 1,300 subjects provided by 6 global collaborators. Subjects who had been exposed to COVID-19, were actively infected with it, or had recovered from it provided the deeply sampled blood TCRbeta repertoires that made up the dataset. Here is what the overall study found, with its caveats: The amount of clinical and demographic metadata varied by source and participant and was provided uncurated.

Looking up the germline V gene yields CDR1 ENHRY and CDR2 SYGVKD. Including cysteine and phenylalanine, the CDR3 has 12 amino acids. Just the 36-base CDR3 DNA is kept, in frame starting at base 1. V loses 3 bases of germline sequence and J loses 5 bases, and the interval between the two ends is 5 bases. Participants in the prospective study were enrolled through a virtual design, were aged roughly 18 to 100 years, and lived in approximately 25 United States geographic areas. In the prospective study, participants were assigned to cohorts based on the clinical history participants reported in a screening survey and a study questionnaire. A participant counted as exposed if, within 2 weeks of entering the study, that participant had been in contact with someone who had a PCR-confirmed or clinician-diagnosed COVID-19 case. Mobile phlebotomists in the prospective study collected whole blood, serum and a nasopharyngeal or oropharyngeal swab from every participant. Prospective study participants could optionally give additional blood draws and questionnaires over a roughly two-month period. Blood samples from the prospective study were shipped frozen or at room temperature prior to DNA extraction.

TCRbeta CDR3 regions were amplified from genomic DNA using the immunoSEQ Assay, a bias-controlled multiplex PCR. In the paper's pipeline: The number of nucleated cells in each sample was estimated from the amplification of reference gene primers within the assay. To quantify the absolute abundance of each unique TCRbeta CDR3 rearrangement, sequence reads were collapsed and filtered. For each sample, productive Simpson clonality was calculated as the square root of Simpson's diversity index across productive rearrangements. What TCRdb holds here is the immuneACCESS table cut down to in-frame rearrangements. Part of the clones is not present; checked against another copy, under half of the missing clones reflect an unresolved V gene, and the others are unexplained. Clone size and V and J calls were adopted from that table, with D and trimming inferred from the DNA. The sample table lists 430,000 or so clones, about 88% of them with a count of one. 1.4% to 1.5% of the sample is held by the ten biggest clonotypes.

The sequence was obtained from a young woman who had been exposed to COVID-19. Specimen: PBMCs or T cells enriched from blood (not recorded which). The sequence links TRBV10-3 to TRBJ1-5; TRBD1 is perhaps the D gene, given 5 matching bases. The sequenced DNA is TGTGCCATCAGTGAAGGGGATCAGCCCCAGCATTTT. Its product reads: CAISEGDQPQHF.